This T cell receptor beta chain stems from a study of blood T cell repertoires in COVID-19 (TCRdb year 2020). Regarding the complete study: Samples from collaborators originated in the United States, Italy and Spain and spanned both the acute and convalescent phases of COVID-19. Sample metadata almost always included a de-identified subject ID, COVID-19 status, age in years and sex. Samples were obtained from the ongoing ImmuneRACE study (first 160 participants) and from some 1,200 subjects provided by 6 global collaborators. Deeply sampled blood TCRbeta repertoires from subjects exposed to, actively infected with, or recovered from COVID-19 were included in the dataset. Where HLA class I and class II types were available, the types were taken from metadata supplied by the sample provider, not from assay-based typing. The prospective study material was composed of cDNA or gDNA derived from T cells, B-cell-depleted T cells, or PBMCs. The repertoires were released in a freely available public database intended as a resource for research on the immune response to SARS-CoV-2.

TCRbeta CDR3 regions were amplified from genomic DNA by means of the immunoSEQ Assay, a bias-controlled multiplex PCR. The source study handled its data this way. The number of nucleated cells in each sample was estimated from the amplification of reference gene primers within the assay. To quantify the absolute abundance of each unique TCRbeta CDR3 rearrangement, sequence reads were collapsed and filtered. For each sample, productive Simpson clonality was calculated as the square root of Simpson's diversity index over productive rearrangements. Here the immuneACCESS table is served through TCRdb, limited to in-frame sequences with V and J called. Missing clones are a known gap in these copies; in checked studies unresolved V genes cover under half, and the rest lacks a known reason. V and J calls and clone size are as listed in that table; D and trimming were resolved from the DNA. The sample table shows around 240,000 clones, and 85% are seen once. The leading ten clones occupy around 1% of the sample.

V was cut back by 5 bases and J by 2 bases, leaving a gap of 7 bases between them. Counted from cysteine to phenylalanine, this CDR3 has 12 amino acids. Only the CDR3 portion is preserved as DNA: 36 bases, with reading frame beginning at the first base. CDR1 and CDR2 are drawn from the germline V gene: SGHDT, YYEEEE. Broad study findings and their caveats: The amount of clinical and demographic metadata varied by source and participant and was provided uncurated.

In regard to this clone: The antigen it recognizes is unknown. One base away there is no much larger clone; base qualities are not given.

Collaborating institutions collected whole blood in K2EDTA tubes following their own protocols. For TCRbeta analysis, collaborator samples were shipped as frozen whole blood, as isolated PBMCs, or as DNA extracted from either sample type. Input material: peripheral blood. This sequence was found in a man aged 35 to 55 with acute or convalescent COVID-19. The chain is encoded by TRBV5-6 joined to TRBJ1-2; the D gene is perhaps TRBD1, from 5 matching bases. The DNA reads TGTGCCAGCAGTCAGGGAAACTATGGCTACACCTTC. It translates as CASSQGNYGYTF.